A selection of T cell receptor beta chains follows, all from one sample in a study of shared clonotypes between healthy human individuals. Assay used: immunoSEQ multiplex PCR; TCRdb lists only in-frame clones, some missing. The table records fewer than 550,000 clones, about 80% of them present only once. The specimen was PBMCs. The receptors originated from a woman between 40 and 50 years old in good health. Some clones in this sample may be carry-over from other donors' samples. Each CDR3 is given with its conserved first and last residue. Fields, in order: clone size, V gene, D gene, J gene, CDR3 DNA, CDR3 protein. A D gene is named only where the DNA matches it firmly. For some rows the clone size is stated as once, few or many, or as a class when expanded; others skip it.

>once|TRBV6-5|-|TRBJ1-6
TGTGCCAGCAGTTACTCGGGAGGGAATAATTCACCCCTCCACTTT
CASSYSGGNNSPLHF
>-|TRBV28|-|TRBJ1-2
TGTGCCAGCAGTGCTATCGAGGGTGGCTACACCTTC
CASSAIEGGYTF
>-|TRBV2|TRBD1|TRBJ2-7
TGTGCCAGCAGTGAGCAGGGGGTAGGGTACGAGCAGTACTTC
CASSEQGVGYEQYF
>-|TRBV7-3|TRBD1|TRBJ2-3
TGTGCCAGCAGCTTATGGGACAGAGATACGCAGTATTTT
CASSLWDRDTQYF
>-|TRBV9|TRBD2|TRBJ2-5
TGTGCCAGCAGCGTAGGTACTAGCGGGGGTCGGGAGACCCAGTACTTC
CASSVGTSGGRETQYF
>-|TRBV5-5|TRBD2|TRBJ2-7
TGTGCCAGCAGCACCCGGGACTACCCTACCGGCTACGAGCAGTACTTC
CASSTRDYPTGYEQYF
>-|TRBV11-2|-|TRBJ2-2
TGTGCCAGCAGCTCGGGTCTGGAGGGGTCCACGAACACCGGGGAGCTGTTTTTT
CASSSGLEGSTNTGELFF
>-|TRBV11-3|-|TRBJ2-3
TGTGCCAGCAGCTTACGGGAGTCTAGCACAGATACGCAGTATTTT
CASSLRESSTDTQYF
>few|TRBV11-2|TRBD1|TRBJ2-5
TGTGCCAGCAGCATCTCAACAGGGGGCCAAGAGACCCAGTACTTC
CASSISTGGQETQYF
>once|TRBV5-4|TRBD2|TRBJ2-5
TGTGCCAGCAGCTTCGGACTAGCGGGAGCTCTGGAGACCCAGTACTTC
CASSFGLAGALETQYF
>-|TRBV11-3|-|TRBJ2-3
TGTGCCAGCAGCTTGGAGGGCTCAGATACGCAGTATTTT
CASSLEGSDTQYF
>-|TRBV28|TRBD2|TRBJ2-1
TGTGCCAGCAAGAGAGCGGGAGTCTCCTACAATGAGCAGTTCTTC
CASKRAGVSYNEQFF
>once|TRBV10-3|-|TRBJ1-2
TGTGCCATCAGTGCACAGGACAGTAACTATGGCTACACCTTC
CAISAQDSNYGYTF
>-|TRBV2|-|TRBJ2-3
TGTGCCAGCAGTGAATGGGGGTTTGAAGGGGCAGATACGCAGTATTTT
CASSEWGFEGADTQYF
>-|TRBV5-1|TRBD1|TRBJ1-2
TGCGCCAGCAGCTCGGGGGGACAGGTATATGGCTACACCTTC
CASSSGGQVYGYTF
>once|TRBV15|-|TRBJ2-6
TGTGCCACCAGCTATCGCAGGGGGGTGGCTGGGGCCAACGTCCTGACTTTC
CATSYRRGVAGANVLTF
>-|TRBV28|TRBD1|TRBJ2-7
TGTGCCAGCAGGTCTCAGGGGGCGAGCGAGCAGTACTTC
CASRSQGASEQYF
>few|TRBV7-2|-|TRBJ2-7
TGTGCCAGCAAGGATTACAATTCATACGAGCAGTACTTC
CASKDYNSYEQYF
>-|TRBV30|TRBD2|TRBJ2-7
TGTGCCTGGGGGACTAGCGGGGTCGAGCAGTACTTC
CAWGTSGVEQYF
>once|TRBV7-2|-|TRBJ1-2
TGTGCCAGCAGCCAGGCGGGGGGTAGCTATGGCTACACCTTC
CASSQAGGSYGYTF
>-|TRBV2|TRBD2|TRBJ2-2
TGTGCCAGCAGTGTGGCGGGAGGGCCCGGTTTCCCCGGGGAGCTGTTTTTT
CASSVAGGPGFPGELFF
>many|TRBV4-1|-|TRBJ1-1
TGCGCCAGCAGCCAAGTTAAGGGCGGCACTGAAGCTTTCTTT
CASSQVKGGTEAFF
>-|TRBV27|-|TRBJ2-1
TGTGCCAGCAGTTTATTGGTCAGATACAATGAGCAGTTCTTC
CASSLLVRYNEQFF
>-|TRBV5-1|TRBD2|TRBJ2-1
TGCGCCAGCAGCTTGGGCGGGACTAGCTCCTCCAATGAGCAGTTCTTC
CASSLGGTSSSNEQFF
>many|TRBV27|-|TRBJ1-5
TGTGCCAGCAGTTTTTCGGGGATCGATCAGCCCCAGCATTTT
CASSFSGIDQPQHF
>-|TRBV28|TRBD2|TRBJ2-7
TGTGCCAGCAGCTCTCCCGGGACTAGGGGCGAGCAGTACTTC
CASSSPGTRGEQYF